This TCR beta chain was documented in a study of STAT5B mutations in CD4+ large granular lymphocyte leukemia. The germline V gene has CDR1 MNHNY and CDR2 SVGAGI (reference sequence). The CDR3 sequence is 16 residues long. Trimming cost V 4 bases and J 0 bases; bases outside gene matches: 7. Study conclusions and caveats: 8/27 top patient clones versus 2/35 control clones were TRBV06-family.

The data were produced by immunoSEQ multiplex PCR, yet TCRdb's version contains in-frame clones alone and is incomplete. Seen here are some 34,000 clones, roughly 76% observed once, and the top ten hold under 4.5%. In regard to this clone: Its target is unknown.

J is TRBJ2-5 and V is TRBV6-6, with 8 bases that match TRBD2. Sequences were obtained from CD4+ T cells from blood buffy coats. The clonotype was recovered from a human donor in good health. CDR3 in DNA: TGTGCCAGCAGTTCAAGCTTAGCGGGAAACCAAGAGACCCAGTACTTC. Translated, it gives CASSSSLAGNQETQYF.